This T cell receptor (beta chain) came from a study of blood T cell repertoires in COVID-19. In the study overall: Sites in the United States, Italy and Spain provided acute and convalescent COVID-19 samples. T cells, B-cell-depleted T cells, or PBMCs supplied cDNA or gDNA.

TCRdb's copy holds only in-frame clones and misses some; the assay was immunoSEQ multiplex PCR. This sample has almost 250,000 clones, with roughly 85% found just once. CDR1 and CDR2 (germline): SGDLS, YYNGEE. V was cut by 1 base and J by 2 bases, with 12 bases left in between. CDR3 length: 16 residues. This TCR derives from a woman aged 50 to 60 with acute COVID-19. Specimen: PBMCs or T cells enriched from blood (not recorded which). The J gene is TRBJ2-2, the V gene TRBV9, with D maybe TRBD2 (5 bases). CDR3 sequence: CASSVREGGNTGELFF. The DNA for the CDR3 is TGTGCCAGCAGCGTAAGAGAGGGCGGTAACACCGGGGAGCTGTTTTTT.